Described below is a single T cell receptor beta chain sequence and its context. Its matching antigen is unknown. The sample belongs to a study of T cells in Graves' hyperthyroidism and ophthalmopathy. Overall study results and limits: In the blood, most expanded thyroid clonotypes above 0.001 appeared as well.

Germline V CDR1 and CDR2: DFQATT, SNEGSKA (reference sequence). The CDR3 totals 14 residues. The ends were cut back, 1 base at V and 0 bases at J, with 7 bases in the middle. Regions amplified from RNA transcripts were the TCR beta CDR3 regions. The HTBI primer set served for first-round RT-PCR of the TCR CDR3. TCRdb passed the multiplex PCR reads through MiXCR, listing each CDR3 protein once. The table lists around 500,000 distinct CDR3 sequences, roughly 23% of them singletons. For ophthalmopathy patients, the Clinical Activity Score was at least 3 and the NOSPECS grade at least 4; duration was under 3 months. Thyroid ultrasound, orbital computed tomography, clinical symptoms, and serum thyroxine and TRAb underpinned diagnoses.

This sequence originates from a woman aged 70 to 79 with Graves' ophthalmopathy. Sequencing was performed on blood. V and J are TRBV20-1 and TRBJ2-4; D call uncertain. The CDR3 loop is CSARAPLAKNIQYF. CDR3 nucleotides: TGCAGTGCTAGAGCGCCCCTAGCCAAAAACATTCAGTACTTC.